This passage covers 9 T cell receptor beta chains from one sample sequenced in a study of shared clonotypes between healthy human individuals. The method was immunoSEQ multiplex PCR; TCRdb's version includes in-frame clones alone and lacks a portion of them. The data hold around 2,000,000 clones, with 95% observed a single time. The sample taken for sequencing was naive CD4+ T cells sorted from blood. Subset denoted: CD45RA+ positively selected. The source is a man between 18 and 29 years old in good health.

Only one count was recorded for this clone. The chain has TRBV9 and TRBJ1-2; 7 bases align to TRBD1. Germline lookup yields CDR1 SGDLS and CDR2 YYNGEE. After removal of 4 bases from V and 5 bases from J, the junction contained 5 bases not matched to a gene. The CDR3 sequence is 13 residues long. CDR3 loop: CASSTIQGYGYTF. DNA for the CDR3: TGTGCCAGCAGCACAATACAGGGGTATGGCTACACCTTC.

V and J are TRBV2 and TRBJ1-2, with D tentatively TRBD1 (6 bases). CDR1 is SNHLY and CDR2 is FYNNEI in the germline V gene. Trimming removed 6 bases at V and 0 bases at J, with 11 bases between. The CDR3 runs to 14 residues. The DNA of the CDR3 is TGTGCCAGCAGCGGACAGTCGACTAACTATGGCTACACCTTC. This gives the protein CASSGQSTNYGYTF.

In DNA form, the CDR3 reads TGTGCCATCAGTGAGTTCGAGGCGAGAGCTTTCTTT. It yields the protein CAISEFEARAFF. This chain connects TRBV10-3 to TRBJ1-1; D is uncertain. Between the trimmed V and J ends, which lost 1 base and 10 bases, there was a span of 10 bases. The CDR3 spans 12 residues. Germline V gene lookup returns CDR1 ENHRY and CDR2 SYGVKD.

V usage is TRBV10-3 and J usage is TRBJ1-2; D gene uncertain. The V end was cut by 8 bases, the J end by 2 bases, with 9 bases between. The CDR3 consists of 12 residues. Per germline, CDR1 ENHRY and CDR2 SYGVKD. The CDR3 nucleotides are TGTGCCATCGGCCGGCAAAACTATGGCTACACCTTC. Translated, it gives CAIGRQNYGYTF.

This chain joins TRBV5-4 and TRBJ1-6, with a weak D call TRBD1 (6 bases). Germline values: CDR1 SGHNT, CDR2 YYREEE (reference sequence). V lost 4 bases to trimming and J lost 5 bases, with 16 bases between them. The CDR3 is made up of 16 amino acids. The CDR3 bases are TGTGCCAGCAGCCGAGGCCTACAGGGAGATAATTCACCCCTCCACTTT. Protein: CASSRGLQGDNSPLHF.

The chain couples TRBV11-2 to TRBJ2-2; 12 bases are a match to TRBD1. The CDR3 length is 18 residues. Germline trimming cut 4 bases from V and 3 bases from J; bases unmatched to any gene: 9. Germline V gene sequence: CDR1 SGHAT, CDR2 FQNNGV. For the CDR3, the DNA is TGTGCCAGCAGCTCTCGCCGGGACAGGGGGCTGGACACCGGGGAGCTGTTTTTT. It is translated as CASSSRRDRGLDTGELFF.

The chain couples TRBV5-1 to TRBJ1-4; 8 bases align to TRBD1. The CDR3 extends over 15 amino acids. The ends lost 3 bases at V and 3 bases at J; junction bases unmatched: 4. The germline V gene has CDR1 SGHRS and CDR2 YFSETQ. The CDR3 bases are TGCGCCAGCAGCTCCGGACAGGGCTCTAATGAAAAACTGTTTTTT. Encoded protein: CASSSGQGSNEKLFF.

The chain has TRBV7-6 and TRBJ1-1; TRBD1 is a possible D gene (6 bases). Looked up from germline, CDR1 is SGHVS and CDR2 is FNYEAQ. The CDR3 totals 15 residues. V was shortened by 5 bases and J by 1 base, with 14 bases between the two germline ends. The CDR3 DNA reads as TGTGCCAGCAGCGAAGTGATGACAGGGAACACTGAAGCTTTCTTT. It yields the protein CASSEVMTGNTEAFF.

The rearrangement uses TRBV2 and TRBJ2-2, with unresolved D. The CDR3 covers 13 residues. V gave up 11 bases and J gave up 2 bases, with 12 bases separating them. The V gene's germline CDR1 is SNHLY and CDR2 FYNNEI. The CDR3 nucleotides are TGTGCCTGCCAGGAGCAAAACACCGGGGAGCTGTTTTTT. This translates into CACQEQNTGELFF. Combining the CDR3 with reference TRBV2 and TRBJ2-2 gives the whole variable domain EPEVTQTPSHQVTQMGQEVILRCVPISNHLYFYWYRQILGQKVEFLVSFYNNEISEKSEIFDDQFSVERPDGSNFTLKIRSTKLEDSAMYFCACQEQNTGELFFGEGSRLTVL.